The rows below give T cell receptor beta chains drawn from one sample of a study of blood T cells in healthy people across ages. TCRdb fed the 5' RACE reads into MiXCR, producing one record per CDR3 protein. The table shows hundreds of thousands of distinct CDR3 sequences, with 20% to 25% occurring only once. Sequencing was carried out using blood. The origin of the receptors is a man in his 70s in good health. Each CDR3 is given with its conserved first and last residue. D genes are given only for firm matches. The size of a clone is reported for some rows only, either as once, few or many, or as a class for expanded clones.

J: TRBJ2-1
size: once
D: NA
V: TRBV2
CDR3: CASSSGTNEQFF
DNA: TGTGCCAGCAGCTCCGGGACTAATGAGCAGTTCTTC

J: TRBJ2-3
size: few
D: TRBD2
V: TRBV28
CDR3: CASSSPGWRETDTQYF
DNA: TGTGCCAGCAGTTCCCCCGGTTGGCGGGAGACAGATACGCAGTATTTT

J: TRBJ2-1
size: NA
D: NA
V: TRBV5-1
CDR3: CASSLAGTTTYNEQFF
DNA: TGCGCCAGCAGCTTGGCCGGGACAACTACCTACAATGAGCAGTTCTTC

J: TRBJ2-2
size: NA
D: NA
V: TRBV5-8
CDR3: CASSTGFSTGELFF
DNA: TGTGCCAGCAGCACGGGATTTTCCACCGGGGAGCTGTTTTTT

J: TRBJ2-1
size: NA
D: TRBD2
V: TRBV5-1
CDR3: CASSSPGTRDEQFF
DNA: TGCGCCAGCAGCTCCCCCGGGACTAGAGATGAGCAGTTCTTC

J: TRBJ2-1
size: NA
D: NA
V: TRBV20-1
CDR3: CSAPSQNEQFF
DNA: TGCAGTGCTCCTAGCCAAAATGAGCAGTTCTTC

J: TRBJ2-1
size: NA
D: TRBD2
V: TRBV20-1
CDR3: CSARDPAGGQFF
DNA: TGCAGTGCTAGAGATCCGGCGGGGGGACAGTTCTTC

J: TRBJ1-5
size: NA
D: NA
V: TRBV5-5
CDR3: CASSFDKVGNQPQHF
DNA: TGTGCCAGCAGCTTTGACAAGGTCGGAAATCAGCCCCAGCATTTT

J: TRBJ1-5
size: many
D: TRBD1
V: TRBV28
CDR3: CASSLLGQGRGQPQHF
DNA: TGTGCCAGCAGTTTATTAGGACAGGGTCGGGGTCAGCCCCAGCATTTT

J: TRBJ2-7
size: NA
D: NA
V: TRBV7-9
CDR3: CASSLIGPRSGYEQYF
DNA: TGTGCCAGCAGCCTTATCGGGCCTCGAAGCGGGTACGAGCAGTACTTC

J: TRBJ2-7
size: few
D: NA
V: TRBV20-1
CDR3: CSARSRIPSSYEQYF
DNA: TGCAGTGCTAGATCCAGAATCCCTAGCTCCTACGAGCAGTACTTC

J: TRBJ2-7
size: NA
D: NA
V: TRBV9
CDR3: CASSPSTGGEYYEQYF
DNA: TGTGCCAGCAGTCCATCAACAGGAGGAGAGTACTACGAGCAGTACTTC

J: TRBJ2-1
size: NA
D: NA
V: TRBV12-3/TRBV12-4
CDR3: CASSPFLVVEQFF
DNA: TGTGCCAGCAGCCCCTTCCTAGTGGTTGAGCAGTTCTTC

J: TRBJ1-5
size: few
D: TRBD1
V: TRBV2
CDR3: CASSDDRGTYQPQHF
DNA: TGTGCCAGCAGTGATGACAGGGGGACCTATCAGCCCCAGCATTTT

J: TRBJ2-7
size: NA
D: TRBD2
V: TRBV19
CDR3: CASSIVAGAPYEQYF
DNA: TGTGCCAGTAGTATAGTAGCGGGAGCACCCTACGAGCAGTACTTC

J: TRBJ1-4
size: few
D: NA
V: TRBV5-6
CDR3: CASSSPGGINEKLFF
DNA: TGTGCCAGCAGCTCTCCCGGGGGTATAAATGAAAAACTGTTTTTT

J: TRBJ2-7
size: few
D: TRBD1
V: TRBV5-1
CDR3: CASSLQGADEQYF
DNA: TGCGCCAGCAGCCTGCAGGGGGCGGACGAGCAGTACTTC

J: TRBJ1-1
size: NA
D: TRBD1
V: TRBV27
CDR3: CASSPSFGQGAMNTEAFF
DNA: TGTGCCAGCAGTCCCTCTTTTGGGCAGGGGGCCATGAACACTGAAGCTTTCTTT

J: TRBJ1-3
size: NA
D: TRBD1
V: TRBV7-9
CDR3: CASSSQTGLSGNTIYF
DNA: TGTGCCAGCAGCTCCCAGACAGGGCTCTCAGGAAACACCATATATTTT

J: TRBJ2-1
size: NA
D: TRBD2
V: TRBV20-1
CDR3: CNARPGGLAEQFF
DNA: TGCAATGCTAGGCCGGGGGGACTAGCGGAGCAGTTCTTC

J: TRBJ2-5
size: many
D: NA
V: TRBV5-1
CDR3: CASSLDGSLRETQYF
DNA: TGCGCCAGCAGCTTGGATGGATCCCTAAGGGAGACCCAGTACTTC

J: TRBJ2-3
size: few
D: NA
V: TRBV12-3/TRBV12-4
CDR3: CANSPSGSNTDTQYF
DNA: TGTGCCAACAGTCCCTCAGGGAGTAACACAGATACGCAGTATTTT

J: TRBJ2-5
size: once
D: TRBD2
V: TRBV20-1
CDR3: CSAPKAGETQYF
DNA: TGCAGTGCTCCTAAAGCGGGGGAGACCCAGTACTTC

J: TRBJ2-5
size: few
D: NA
V: TRBV6-1
CDR3: CASSDIVVETQYF
DNA: TGTGCCAGCAGTGATATAGTGGTCGAGACCCAGTACTTC

J: TRBJ2-7
size: few
D: TRBD2
V: TRBV20-1
CDR3: CSATKDWTSGSYEQYF
DNA: TGCAGTGCTACTAAAGACTGGACTAGCGGGAGTTACGAGCAGTACTTC

J: TRBJ2-2
size: few
D: NA
V: TRBV3-1
CDR3: CASSHTDIGELFF
DNA: TGTGCCAGCAGCCATACCGACATCGGGGAGCTGTTTTTT

J: TRBJ2-7
size: few
D: TRBD2
V: TRBV12-3/TRBV12-4
CDR3: CASSLAPTSGSSYEQYF
DNA: TGTGCCAGCAGTTTAGCTCCGACTAGCGGGAGCTCCTACGAGCAGTACTTC

J: TRBJ2-1
size: few
D: NA
V: TRBV29-1
CDR3: CSVEGVGGFVNEQFF
DNA: TGCAGCGTTGAGGGGGTGGGAGGATTCGTCAATGAGCAGTTCTTC

J: TRBJ2-5
size: few
D: NA
V: TRBV10-3
CDR3: CAIRKEETQYF
DNA: TGTGCCATCAGGAAAGAAGAGACCCAGTACTTC

J: TRBJ2-2
size: many
D: NA
V: TRBV5-1
CDR3: CASSLSGAGPVGTGELFF
DNA: TGCGCCAGCAGCTTGTCGGGCGCGGGACCTGTTGGAACCGGGGAGCTGTTTTTT

J: TRBJ2-7
size: NA
D: TRBD1
V: TRBV25-1
CDR3: CASRGTGSPYEQYF
DNA: TGTGCCAGCAGAGGGACAGGGTCCCCCTACGAGCAGTACTTC

J: TRBJ2-7
size: NA
D: NA
V: TRBV7-3
CDR3: CASSLTTASFYLYEQYF
DNA: TGTGCCAGCAGCTTAACGACGGCCTCCTTCTACCTCTACGAGCAGTACTTC

J: TRBJ2-7
size: few
D: NA
V: TRBV5-1
CDR3: CASSPTAREIYEQYF
DNA: TGCGCCAGCAGTCCCACGGCCCGGGAGATCTACGAGCAGTACTTC

J: TRBJ2-3
size: few
D: TRBD2
V: TRBV5-1
CDR3: CASSISGKSTDTQYF
DNA: TGCGCCAGCAGCATTAGCGGGAAGAGCACAGATACGCAGTATTTT

J: TRBJ2-2
size: NA
D: NA
V: TRBV15
CDR3: CATSRDTGRFGELFF
DNA: TGTGCCACCAGCAGAGATACAGGGCGGTTCGGGGAGCTGTTTTTT

J: TRBJ2-1
size: few
D: NA
V: TRBV5-5
CDR3: CASSLGHAYSYNEQFF
DNA: TGTGCCAGCAGCTTGGGGCACGCGTACTCCTACAATGAGCAGTTCTTC

J: TRBJ2-1
size: NA
D: TRBD2
V: TRBV7-6
CDR3: CASSLTSGVYSEQFF
DNA: TGTGCCAGCAGCTTAACTAGCGGGGTATACAGTGAGCAGTTCTTC

J: TRBJ1-4
size: NA
D: NA
V: TRBV20-1
CDR3: CSARATLGQHNEKLFF
DNA: TGCAGTGCTAGAGCCACCCTGGGCCAGCATAATGAAAAACTGTTTTTT

J: TRBJ1-2
size: NA
D: NA
V: TRBV20-1
CDR3: CSATPGSGANHGYTF
DNA: TGCAGTGCTACTCCAGGGTCCGGGGCTAACCATGGCTACACCTTC

J: TRBJ1-1
size: NA
D: NA
V: TRBV29-1
CDR3: CSVEGSGSAFF
DNA: TGCAGCGTTGAAGGGTCAGGTTCGGCTTTCTTT

J: TRBJ2-1
size: NA
D: NA
V: TRBV24-1
CDR3: CATSEQGHEQFF
DNA: TGTGCCACCAGTGAGCAGGGTCATGAGCAGTTCTTC

J: TRBJ2-5
size: many
D: TRBD1
V: TRBV12-3/TRBV12-4
CDR3: CASSSRDRVQETQYF
DNA: TGTGCCAGCAGTTCCCGGGACAGGGTACAAGAGACCCAGTACTTC

J: TRBJ2-2
size: few
D: NA
V: TRBV5-1
CDR3: CASSLGDTSTGELFF
DNA: TGCGCCAGCAGCTTGGGGGACACCAGCACCGGGGAGCTGTTTTTT

J: TRBJ1-5
size: few
D: NA
V: TRBV29-1
CDR3: CSGGQGPNQPQHF
DNA: TGCAGCGGAGGGCAGGGGCCTAATCAGCCCCAGCATTTT

J: TRBJ1-5
size: NA
D: NA
V: TRBV10-3
CDR3: CAAQDSAGQPQHF
DNA: TGTGCCGCACAGGACAGCGCCGGTCAGCCCCAGCATTTT

J: TRBJ2-4
size: few
D: TRBD2
V: TRBV4-3
CDR3: CASSQVLALAKNIQYF
DNA: TGCGCCAGCAGCCAAGTACTAGCGCTAGCCAAAAACATTCAGTACTTC

J: TRBJ1-1
size: few
D: TRBD1
V: TRBV6-2/TRBV6-3
CDR3: CASRDRGGRHTEAFF
DNA: TGTGCCAGCAGAGACAGGGGCGGTAGACACACTGAAGCTTTCTTT

J: TRBJ2-5
size: NA
D: NA
V: TRBV27
CDR3: CASSSSYQETQYF
DNA: TGTGCCAGCAGTTCTAGTTACCAAGAGACCCAGTACTTC

J: TRBJ2-5
size: few
D: TRBD2
V: TRBV5-1
CDR3: CATEKTSGSGTQYF
DNA: TGCGCCACAGAAAAGACTAGCGGGAGTGGGACCCAGTACTTC

J: TRBJ1-1
size: NA
D: NA
V: TRBV5-1
CDR3: CASSVGHQGTEAFF
DNA: TGCGCCAGCAGCGTGGGACACCAGGGCACTGAAGCTTTCTTT

J: TRBJ2-7
size: NA
D: TRBD2
V: TRBV20-1
CDR3: CSAIDKERERYYEQYF
DNA: TGCAGTGCTATCGATAAGGAGCGGGAGAGGTACTACGAGCAGTACTTC